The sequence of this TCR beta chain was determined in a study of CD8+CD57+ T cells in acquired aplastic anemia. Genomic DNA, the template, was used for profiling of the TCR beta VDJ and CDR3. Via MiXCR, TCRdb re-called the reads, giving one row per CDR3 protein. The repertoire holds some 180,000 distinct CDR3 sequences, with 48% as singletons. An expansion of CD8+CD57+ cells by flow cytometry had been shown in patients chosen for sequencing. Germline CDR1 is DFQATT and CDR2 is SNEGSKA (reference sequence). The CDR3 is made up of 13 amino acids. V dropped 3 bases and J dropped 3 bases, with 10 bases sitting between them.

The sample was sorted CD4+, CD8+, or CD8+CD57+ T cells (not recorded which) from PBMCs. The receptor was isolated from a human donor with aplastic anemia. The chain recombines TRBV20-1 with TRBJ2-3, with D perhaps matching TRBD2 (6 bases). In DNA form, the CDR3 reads TGCAGTGCTAGTGGGGGGAGTACAGATACGCAGTATTTT. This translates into CSASGGSTDTQYF.